Listed below are T cell receptor beta chains from one sample, sequenced in a study of T cell responses to AZD1222 COVID-19 vaccine. Profiling relied on immunoSEQ multiplex PCR, and the TCRdb table lists in-frame clones only, not all of them. The table shows about 110,000 clones, with about 91% occurring only once. This specimen was peripheral blood, taken on day 0 of AZD1222 vaccination. These receptors were collected from an adult in good health. Each CDR3 is given with its conserved first and last residue. D genes are given only for firm matches. Where a row states a size, it is once, few, many or the class of an expanded clone; other rows omit it.

j_gene,d_gene,v_gene,abundance,CDR3nt,CDR3aa
TRBJ2-3,.,TRBV6-5,.,TGTGCCAGCGGGAGGGGGCCTAGGGATACGCAGTATTTT,CASGRGPRDTQYF
TRBJ1-1,TRBD1,TRBV6-5,.,TGTGCCAGCAGTTCCGGACAGGGCGACACTGAAGCTTTCTTT,CASSSGQGDTEAFF
TRBJ1-1,.,TRBV5-1,.,TGCGCCAGCAGCTTGGCCGGGGCCGGTTGGGACACTGAAGCTTTCTTT,CASSLAGAGWDTEAFF
TRBJ1-1,.,TRBV6-5,.,TGTGCCAGCAGCTTGGTGGGGGGACACACTGAAGCTTTCTTT,CASSLVGGHTEAFF
TRBJ1-5,.,TRBV27,.,TGTGCCAGCAGTTCATTACAGGGAAGGAGCAATCAGCCCCAGCATTTT,CASSSLQGRSNQPQHF
TRBJ1-4,.,TRBV7-9,.,TGTGCCAGCAGCTTAGCGACAACAGGTTTTAATGAAAAACTGTTTTTT,CASSLATTGFNEKLFF
TRBJ1-1,.,TRBV7-9,.,TGTGCCAGCAGCTCAGACCTCAGGGGACTGAACACTGAAGCTTTCTTT,CASSSDLRGLNTEAFF
TRBJ2-3,.,TRBV5-5,.,TGTGCCAGCAGCTTCGGGGGGCAGTCAGATACGCAGTATTTT,CASSFGGQSDTQYF
TRBJ1-6,.,TRBV6-5,.,TGTGCCACCCAAGGGTATAATTCACCCCTCCACTTT,CATQGYNSPLHF
TRBJ2-3,TRBD2,TRBV7-3,once,TGTGCCAGCAGCCCGGCAGCGGGGGAGCTTAGCACAGATACGCAGTATTTT,CASSPAAGELSTDTQYF
TRBJ1-3,.,TRBV29-1,.,TGCAGCGCCATGGAGGGGATAGGAAACACCATATATTTT,CSAMEGIGNTIYF
TRBJ1-2,.,TRBV2,.,TGTGCCAGCAGTGAAACCCCCGGGGCCTATGGCTACACCTTC,CASSETPGAYGYTF
TRBJ1-2,.,TRBV3-1/TRBV3-2,.,TGTGCCAGCAGCCGGGGCGACTATGGCTACACCTTC,CASSRGDYGYTF
TRBJ1-2,.,TRBV19,.,TGTGCCAGTAACTGGGGCTTTCAGGATGGCTACACCTTC,CASNWGFQDGYTF
TRBJ1-1,TRBD1,TRBV15,.,TGTGCCACCAGTAAGCTACAGGGGGGGGCTTTCTTT,CATSKLQGGAFF
TRBJ1-3,TRBD1,TRBV7-3,.,TGTGCCAGCAGCTTACAGGGGGCCCACTCTGGAAACACCATATATTTT,CASSLQGAHSGNTIYF
TRBJ2-3,.,TRBV2,.,TGTGCCAGCAGTGAAACGCTTGATGGGGATACGCAGTATTTT,CASSETLDGDTQYF
TRBJ1-6,.,TRBV7-6,.,TGTGCCAGCAGCCAATCCCCTGCGGCAGTTAACCTCCACTTT,CASSQSPAAVNLHF
TRBJ2-3,.,TRBV5-1,medium-sized,TGCGCCAGCAGCAACTCAGGGACGGATACGCAGTATTTT,CASSNSGTDTQYF
TRBJ2-2,.,TRBV5-1,.,TGCGCCAGCAGCCCCGGACACACCGGGGAGCTGTTTTTT,CASSPGHTGELFF
TRBJ1-2,.,TRBV10-3,once,TGTGCCATCAGTGATTTGATTGGTGGGTCAGAGGCTAACTATGGCTACACCTTC,CAISDLIGGSEANYGYTF
TRBJ1-5,.,TRBV5-8,.,TGTGCCAGCAGCTTCTGGGGGAGGTCAAATCAGCCCCAGCATTTT,CASSFWGRSNQPQHF
TRBJ2-7,TRBD2,TRBV6-5,.,TGTGCCAGCAGTTATCTAGCGGGAGGGCCCTACGAGCAGTACTTC,CASSYLAGGPYEQYF
TRBJ1-2,TRBD1,TRBV5-4,.,TGTGCCAGCAGCTTACCTACGGACAGGACGTTGGGCTACACCTTC,CASSLPTDRTLGYTF
TRBJ2-4,.,TRBV30,.,TGTGCCTGGAGTGTTACACCTCTAGCCAAAAACATTCAGTACTTC,CAWSVTPLAKNIQYF
TRBJ1-5,TRBD1,TRBV3-1/TRBV3-2,.,TGTGCCAGCAGCCAGGGGACAGGGTTACAACCCCAGCATTTT,CASSQGTGLQPQHF
TRBJ2-3,.,TRBV24-1,.,TGTGCCACCAGTGATCTGACATTGGATACGCAGTATTTT,CATSDLTLDTQYF
TRBJ1-1,.,TRBV10-1,.,TGCGCCAGCAGCCTCAGGGCTCCGGGGGCTGAAGCTTTCTTT,CASSLRAPGAEAFF
TRBJ1-5,.,TRBV7-9,.,TGTGCCAGCAGCCGAGAGGGGTATAATCAGCCCCAGCATTTT,CASSREGYNQPQHF
TRBJ2-5,TRBD2,TRBV7-3,.,TGTGCCAGCAGCCGGGGGGTTTTCGAGACCCAGTACTTC,CASSRGVFETQYF
TRBJ1-1,.,TRBV28,once,TGTGCCAGCAGCGAAACAGGAGACACTGAAGCTTTCTTT,CASSETGDTEAFF
TRBJ1-1,TRBD1,TRBV9,.,TGTGCCAGCAGCGTCCAGACAGGGACCACTGAAGCTTTCTTT,CASSVQTGTTEAFF
TRBJ2-1,TRBD2,TRBV2,.,TGTGCCAGCAGTGACGGAGGGAGGGCCAATAGCGATGAGCAGTTCTTC,CASSDGGRANSDEQFF
TRBJ2-7,.,TRBV30,.,TGTGCCTGGAGTGTATACGGTCCTGGGGGGCGGCAGTACTTC,CAWSVYGPGGRQYF
TRBJ1-1,.,TRBV19,.,TGTGCCAGTAGTAATGGCGGATCGAACACTGAAGCTTTCTTT,CASSNGGSNTEAFF
TRBJ2-3,.,TRBV12-3/TRBV12-4,.,TGTGCCAGCAGACTGGGGGATACGCAGTATTTT,CASRLGDTQYF
TRBJ2-5,.,TRBV18,.,TGTGCCAGCTGGAGAGGGGGGACCCAAGAGACCCAGTACTTC,CASWRGGTQETQYF
TRBJ2-5,.,TRBV6-4,.,TGTGCCAGCAGTAGGGCACCCCAAGAGACCCAGTACTTC,CASSRAPQETQYF
TRBJ2-1,.,TRBV19,.,TGTGCCAGTAGTAGTTTAGGCGTAAACTACAATGAGCAGTTCTTC,CASSSLGVNYNEQFF
TRBJ1-2,TRBD1,TRBV3-1/TRBV3-2,.,TGTGCCAGCAGCCTGGGGACAGACTATGGCTACACCTTC,CASSLGTDYGYTF
TRBJ2-6,.,TRBV3-1/TRBV3-2,.,TGTGCCAGCAGCCAATCCGCTAACTCTGGGGCCAACGTCCTGACTTTC,CASSQSANSGANVLTF
TRBJ1-4,.,TRBV19,.,TGTGCCAGTAGTTCTCGCCGGTTAGGACTGTTTTTT,CASSSRRLGLFF
TRBJ1-3,TRBD1,TRBV11-2,.,TGTGCCAGCAGCTTAGGGCCAGGGGGATTTGGAAACACCATATATTTT,CASSLGPGGFGNTIYF
TRBJ2-5,.,TRBV6-4,few,TGTGCCAGCAGTGACTCAGGGATGGGGACCCAGTACTTC,CASSDSGMGTQYF
TRBJ2-2,.,TRBV3-1/TRBV3-2,.,TGTGCCAGCAGCCAATTCGGGCCAGTCACCGGGGAGCTGTTTTTT,CASSQFGPVTGELFF
TRBJ1-3,TRBD1,TRBV5-4,.,TGTGCCAGCAGCTTACCCGGGACAGGCGTCTCTGGAAACACCATATATTTT,CASSLPGTGVSGNTIYF
TRBJ1-3,.,TRBV6-5,medium-sized,TGTGCCAGCAGTTTGGCGGGGACTGGAAACACCATATATTTT,CASSLAGTGNTIYF
TRBJ1-5,.,TRBV2,.,TGTGCCAGCCGGGCAGTTACCCCCAATCAGCCCCAGCATTTT,CASRAVTPNQPQHF
TRBJ2-2,.,TRBV5-8,.,TGTGCCAGCAGCCCCGGAGCTGGGGGCGTCACCGGGGAGCTGTTTTTT,CASSPGAGGVTGELFF
TRBJ2-7,.,TRBV27,.,TGTGCCAGCAGTTTAAGCGGTTACGAGCAGTACTTC,CASSLSGYEQYF
TRBJ2-2,TRBD1,TRBV18,.,TGTGCCAGCGCGCCCCCGACAGGGTCGCACACCGGGGAGCTGTTTTTT,CASAPPTGSHTGELFF